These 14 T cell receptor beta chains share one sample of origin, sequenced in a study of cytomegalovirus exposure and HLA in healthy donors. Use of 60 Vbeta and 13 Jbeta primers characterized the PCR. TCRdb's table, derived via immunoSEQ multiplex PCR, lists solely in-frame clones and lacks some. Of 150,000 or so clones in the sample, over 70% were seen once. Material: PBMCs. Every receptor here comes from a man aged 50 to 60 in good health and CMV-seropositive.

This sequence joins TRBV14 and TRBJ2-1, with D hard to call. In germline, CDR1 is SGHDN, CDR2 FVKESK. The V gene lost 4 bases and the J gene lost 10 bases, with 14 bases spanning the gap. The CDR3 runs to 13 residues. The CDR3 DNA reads TGTGCCAGCAGCCCTGCGTACGTGAGAGAGCAGTTCTTC. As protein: CASSPAYVREQFF.

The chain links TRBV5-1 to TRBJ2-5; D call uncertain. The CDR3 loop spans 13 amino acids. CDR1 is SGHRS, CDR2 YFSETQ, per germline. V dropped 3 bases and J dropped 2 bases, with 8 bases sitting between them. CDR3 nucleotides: TGCGCCAGCAGCTATACACAGCAAGAGACCCAGTACTTC. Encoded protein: CASSYTQQETQYF.

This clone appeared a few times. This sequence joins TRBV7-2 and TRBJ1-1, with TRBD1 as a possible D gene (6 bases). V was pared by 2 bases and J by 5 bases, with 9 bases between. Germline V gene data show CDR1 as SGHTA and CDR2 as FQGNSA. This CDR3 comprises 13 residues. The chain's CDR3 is CASSLRTATEAFF. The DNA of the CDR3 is TGTGCCAGCAGCTTACGGACAGCTACTGAAGCTTTCTTT.

CDR3 protein: CAISESGGGLLNSPLHF. CDR3 nucleotide sequence: TGTGCCATCAGTGAGTCTGGAGGCGGGTTACTTAATTCACCCCTCCACTTT. The J gene is TRBJ1-6, the V gene TRBV10-3; no firm D call. Between the trimmed V and J ends, which lost 0 bases and 6 bases, there was a span of 15 bases. CDR3 length equals 17 residues. The V gene's germline CDR1 is ENHRY and CDR2 SYGVKD.

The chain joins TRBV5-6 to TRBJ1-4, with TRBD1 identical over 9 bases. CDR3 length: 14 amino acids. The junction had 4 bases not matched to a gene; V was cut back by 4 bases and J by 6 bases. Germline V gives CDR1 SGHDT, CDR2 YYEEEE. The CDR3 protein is CASSPGTGYEKLFF. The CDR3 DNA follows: TGTGCCAGCAGCCCTGGGACAGGGTATGAAAAACTGTTTTTT. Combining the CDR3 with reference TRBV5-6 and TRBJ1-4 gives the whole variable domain DAGVTQSPTHLIKTRGQQVTLRCSPKSGHDTVSWYQQALGQGPQFIFQYYEEEERQRGNFPDRFSGHQFPNYSSELNVNALLLGDSALYLCASSPGTGYEKLFFGSGTQLSVL.

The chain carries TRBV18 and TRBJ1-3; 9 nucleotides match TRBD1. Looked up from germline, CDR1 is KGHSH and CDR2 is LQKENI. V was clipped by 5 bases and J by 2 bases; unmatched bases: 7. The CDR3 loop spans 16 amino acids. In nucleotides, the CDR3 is TGTGCCAGCTCAGGGACGGGACAGGGAACTGGAAACACCATATATTTT. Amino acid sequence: CASSGTGQGTGNTIYF. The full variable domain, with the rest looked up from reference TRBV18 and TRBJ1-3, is NAGVMQNPRHLVRRRGQEARLRCSPMKGHSHVYWYRQLPEEGLKFMVYLQKENIIDESGMPKERFSAEFPKEGPSILRIQQVVRGDSAAYFCASSGTGQGTGNTIYFGEGSWLTVV.

The CDR3 coding sequence is TGTGCCAGCAGTTACTCCCCGGGGTCGTCCTACGAGCAGTACTTC. It encodes CASSYSPGSSYEQYF. This chain links TRBV6-5 with TRBJ2-7, with D tentatively TRBD2 (5 bases). CDR1 MNHEY and CDR2 SVGAGI come from the germline V gene. The CDR3 sequence is 15 residues long. V shed 0 bases and J shed 1 base, with 10 bases lying between them.

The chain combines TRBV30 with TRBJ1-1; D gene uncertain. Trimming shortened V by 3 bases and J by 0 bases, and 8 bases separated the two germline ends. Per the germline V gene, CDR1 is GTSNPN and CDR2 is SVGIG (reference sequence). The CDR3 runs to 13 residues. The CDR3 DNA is TGTGCCTGGAGGGCAGGCATGAACACTGAAGCTTTCTTT. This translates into CAWRAGMNTEAFF. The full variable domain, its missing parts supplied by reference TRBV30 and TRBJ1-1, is SQTIHQWPATLVQPVGSPLSLECTVEGTSNPNLYWYRQAAGRGLQLLFYSVGIGQISSEVPQNLSASRPQDRQFILSSKKLLLSDSGFYLCAWRAGMNTEAFFGQGTRLTVV.

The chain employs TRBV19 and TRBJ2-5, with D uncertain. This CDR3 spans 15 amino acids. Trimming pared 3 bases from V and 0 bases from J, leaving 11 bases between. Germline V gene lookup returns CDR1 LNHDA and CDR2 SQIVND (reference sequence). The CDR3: CASSMRSWYQETQYF. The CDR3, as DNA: TGTGCCAGTAGTATGAGGTCCTGGTACCAAGAGACCCAGTACTTC.

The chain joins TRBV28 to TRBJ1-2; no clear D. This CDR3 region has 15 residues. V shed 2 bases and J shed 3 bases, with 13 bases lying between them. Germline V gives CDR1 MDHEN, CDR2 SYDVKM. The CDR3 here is CASSLGSDPHYGYTF. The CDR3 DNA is TGTGCCAGCAGTTTAGGTAGCGACCCACACTATGGCTACACCTTC.

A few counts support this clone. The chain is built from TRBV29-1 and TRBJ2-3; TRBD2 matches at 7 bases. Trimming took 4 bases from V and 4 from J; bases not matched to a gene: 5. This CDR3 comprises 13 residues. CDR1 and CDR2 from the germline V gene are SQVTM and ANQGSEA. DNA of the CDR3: TGCAGCGTTGGCGGGAGAGCGGCAGATACGCAGTATTTT. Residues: CSVGGRAADTQYF.

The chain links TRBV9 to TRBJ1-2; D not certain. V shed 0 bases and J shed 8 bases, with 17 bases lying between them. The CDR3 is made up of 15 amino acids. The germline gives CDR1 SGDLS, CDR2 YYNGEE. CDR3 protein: CASSVVEAPAAGYTF. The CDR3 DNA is TGTGCCAGCAGCGTAGTTGAGGCCCCCGCTGCCGGCTACACCTTC. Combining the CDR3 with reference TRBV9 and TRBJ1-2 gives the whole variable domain DSGVTQTPKHLITATGQRVTLRCSPRSGDLSVYWYQQSLDQGLQFLIQYYNGEERAKGNILERFSAQQFPDLHSELNLSSLELGDSALYFCASSVVEAPAAGYTFGSGTRLTVV.

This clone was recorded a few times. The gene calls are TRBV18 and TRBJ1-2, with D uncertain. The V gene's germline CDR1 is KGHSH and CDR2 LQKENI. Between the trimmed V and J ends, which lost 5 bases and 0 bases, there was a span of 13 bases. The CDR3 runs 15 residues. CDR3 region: CASSSQAPANYGYTF. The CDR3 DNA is TGTGCCAGCTCATCTCAGGCGCCCGCTAACTATGGCTACACCTTC. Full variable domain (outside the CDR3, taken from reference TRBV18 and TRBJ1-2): NAGVMQNPRHLVRRRGQEARLRCSPMKGHSHVYWYRQLPEEGLKFMVYLQKENIIDESGMPKERFSAEFPKEGPSILRIQQVVRGDSAAYFCASSSQAPANYGYTFGSGTRLTVV.

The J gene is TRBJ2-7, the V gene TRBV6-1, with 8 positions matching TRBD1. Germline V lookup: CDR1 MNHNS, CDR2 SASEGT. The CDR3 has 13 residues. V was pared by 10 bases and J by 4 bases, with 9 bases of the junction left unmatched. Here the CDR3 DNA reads TGTGCCATCTCCAGGGGGCGCGAGTACGAGCAGTACTTC. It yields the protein CAISRGREYEQYF.